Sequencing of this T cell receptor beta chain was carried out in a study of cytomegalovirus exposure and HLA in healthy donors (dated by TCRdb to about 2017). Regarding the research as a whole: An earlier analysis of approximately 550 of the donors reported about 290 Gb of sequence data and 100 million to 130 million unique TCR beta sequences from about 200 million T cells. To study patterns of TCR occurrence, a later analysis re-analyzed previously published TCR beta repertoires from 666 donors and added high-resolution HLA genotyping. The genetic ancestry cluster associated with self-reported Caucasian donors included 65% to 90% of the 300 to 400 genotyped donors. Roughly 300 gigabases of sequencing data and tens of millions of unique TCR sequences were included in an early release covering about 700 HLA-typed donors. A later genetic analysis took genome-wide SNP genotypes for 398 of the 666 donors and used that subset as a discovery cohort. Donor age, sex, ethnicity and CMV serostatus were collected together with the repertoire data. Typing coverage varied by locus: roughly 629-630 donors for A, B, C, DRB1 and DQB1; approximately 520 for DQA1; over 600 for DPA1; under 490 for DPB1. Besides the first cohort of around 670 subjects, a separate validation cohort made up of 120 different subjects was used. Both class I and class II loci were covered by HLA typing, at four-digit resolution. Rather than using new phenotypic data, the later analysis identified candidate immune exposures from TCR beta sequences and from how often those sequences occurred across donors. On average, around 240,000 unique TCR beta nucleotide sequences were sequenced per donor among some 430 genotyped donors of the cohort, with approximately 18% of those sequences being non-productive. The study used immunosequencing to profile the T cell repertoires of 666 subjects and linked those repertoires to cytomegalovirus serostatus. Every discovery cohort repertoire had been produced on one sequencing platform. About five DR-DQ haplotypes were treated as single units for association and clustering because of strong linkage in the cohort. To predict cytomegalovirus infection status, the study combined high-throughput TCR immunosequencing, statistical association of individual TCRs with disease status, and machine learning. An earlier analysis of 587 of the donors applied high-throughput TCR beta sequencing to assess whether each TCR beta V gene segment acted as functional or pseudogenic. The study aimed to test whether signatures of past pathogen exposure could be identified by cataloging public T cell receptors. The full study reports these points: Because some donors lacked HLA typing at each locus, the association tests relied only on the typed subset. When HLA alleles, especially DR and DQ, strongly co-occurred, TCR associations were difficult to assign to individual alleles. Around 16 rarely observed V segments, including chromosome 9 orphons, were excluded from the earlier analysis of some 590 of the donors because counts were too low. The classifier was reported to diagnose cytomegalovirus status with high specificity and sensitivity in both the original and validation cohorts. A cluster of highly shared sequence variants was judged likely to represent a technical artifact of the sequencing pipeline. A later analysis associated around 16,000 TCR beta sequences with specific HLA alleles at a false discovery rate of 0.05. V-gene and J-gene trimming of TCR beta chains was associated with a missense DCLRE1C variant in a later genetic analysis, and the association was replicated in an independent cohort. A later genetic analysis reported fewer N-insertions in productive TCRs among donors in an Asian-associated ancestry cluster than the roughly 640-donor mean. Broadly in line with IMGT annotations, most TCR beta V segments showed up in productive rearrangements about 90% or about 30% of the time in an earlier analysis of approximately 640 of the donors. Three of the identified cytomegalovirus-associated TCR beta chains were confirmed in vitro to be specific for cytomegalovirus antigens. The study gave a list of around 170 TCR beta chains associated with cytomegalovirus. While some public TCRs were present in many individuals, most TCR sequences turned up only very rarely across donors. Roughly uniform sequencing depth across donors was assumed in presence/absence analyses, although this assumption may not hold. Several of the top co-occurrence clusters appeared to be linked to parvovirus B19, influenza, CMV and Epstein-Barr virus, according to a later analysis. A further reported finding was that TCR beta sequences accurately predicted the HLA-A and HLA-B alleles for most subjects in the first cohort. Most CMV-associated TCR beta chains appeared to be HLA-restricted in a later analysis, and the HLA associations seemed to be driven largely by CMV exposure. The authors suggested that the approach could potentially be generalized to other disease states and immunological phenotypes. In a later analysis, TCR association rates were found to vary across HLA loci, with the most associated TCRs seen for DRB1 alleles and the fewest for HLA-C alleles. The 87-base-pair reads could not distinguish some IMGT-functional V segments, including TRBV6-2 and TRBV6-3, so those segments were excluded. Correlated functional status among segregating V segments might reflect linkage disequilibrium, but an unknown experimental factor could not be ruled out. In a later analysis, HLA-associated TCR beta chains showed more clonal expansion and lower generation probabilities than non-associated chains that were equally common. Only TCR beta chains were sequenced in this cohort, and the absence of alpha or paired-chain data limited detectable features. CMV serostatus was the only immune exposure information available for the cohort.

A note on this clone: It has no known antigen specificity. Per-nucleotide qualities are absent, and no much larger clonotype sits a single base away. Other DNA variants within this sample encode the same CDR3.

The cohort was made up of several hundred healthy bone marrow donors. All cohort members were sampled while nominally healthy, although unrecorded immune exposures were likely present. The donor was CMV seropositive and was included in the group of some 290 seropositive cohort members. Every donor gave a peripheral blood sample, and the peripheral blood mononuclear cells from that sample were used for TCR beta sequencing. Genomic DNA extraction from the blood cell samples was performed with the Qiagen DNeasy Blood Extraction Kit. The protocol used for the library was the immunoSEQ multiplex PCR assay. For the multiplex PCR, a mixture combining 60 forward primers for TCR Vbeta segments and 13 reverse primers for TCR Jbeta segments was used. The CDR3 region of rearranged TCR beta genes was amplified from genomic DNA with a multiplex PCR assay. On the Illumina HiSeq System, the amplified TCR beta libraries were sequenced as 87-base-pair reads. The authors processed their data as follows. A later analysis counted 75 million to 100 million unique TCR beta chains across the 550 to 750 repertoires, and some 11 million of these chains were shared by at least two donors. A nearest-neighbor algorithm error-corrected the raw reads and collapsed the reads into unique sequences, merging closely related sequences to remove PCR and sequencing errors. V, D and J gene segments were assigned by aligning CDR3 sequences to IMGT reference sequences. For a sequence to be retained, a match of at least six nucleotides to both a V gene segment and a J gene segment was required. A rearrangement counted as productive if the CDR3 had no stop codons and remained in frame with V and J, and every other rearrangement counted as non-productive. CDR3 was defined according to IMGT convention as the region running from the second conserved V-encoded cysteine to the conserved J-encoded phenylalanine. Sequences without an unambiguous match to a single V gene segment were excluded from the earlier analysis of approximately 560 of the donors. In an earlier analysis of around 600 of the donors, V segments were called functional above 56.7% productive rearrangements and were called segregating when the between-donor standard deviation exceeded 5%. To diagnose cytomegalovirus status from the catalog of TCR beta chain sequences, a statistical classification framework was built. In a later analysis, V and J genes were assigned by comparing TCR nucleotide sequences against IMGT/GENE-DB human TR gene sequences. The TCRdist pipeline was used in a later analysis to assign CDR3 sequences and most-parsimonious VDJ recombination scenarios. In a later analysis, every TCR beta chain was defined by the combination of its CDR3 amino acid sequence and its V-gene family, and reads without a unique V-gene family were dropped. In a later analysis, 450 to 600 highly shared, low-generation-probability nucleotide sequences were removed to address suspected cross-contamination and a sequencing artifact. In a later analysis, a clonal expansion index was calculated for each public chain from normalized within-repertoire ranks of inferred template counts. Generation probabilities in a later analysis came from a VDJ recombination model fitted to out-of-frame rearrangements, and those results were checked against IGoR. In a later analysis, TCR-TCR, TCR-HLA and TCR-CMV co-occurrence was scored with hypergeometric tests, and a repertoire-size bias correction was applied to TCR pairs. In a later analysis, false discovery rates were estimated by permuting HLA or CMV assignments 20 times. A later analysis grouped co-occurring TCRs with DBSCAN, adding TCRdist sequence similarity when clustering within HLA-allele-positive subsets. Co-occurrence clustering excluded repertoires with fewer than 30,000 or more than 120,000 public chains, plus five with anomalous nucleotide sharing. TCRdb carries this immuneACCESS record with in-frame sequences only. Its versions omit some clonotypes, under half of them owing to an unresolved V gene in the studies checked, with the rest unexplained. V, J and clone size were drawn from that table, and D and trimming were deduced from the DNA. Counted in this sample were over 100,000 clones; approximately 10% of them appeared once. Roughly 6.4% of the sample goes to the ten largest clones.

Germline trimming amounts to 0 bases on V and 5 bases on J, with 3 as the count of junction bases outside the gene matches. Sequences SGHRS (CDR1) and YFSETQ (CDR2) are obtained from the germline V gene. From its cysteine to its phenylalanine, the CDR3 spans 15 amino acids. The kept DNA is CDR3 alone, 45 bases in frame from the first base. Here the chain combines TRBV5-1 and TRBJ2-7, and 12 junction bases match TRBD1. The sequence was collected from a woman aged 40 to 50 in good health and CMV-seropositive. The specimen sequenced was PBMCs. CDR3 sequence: CASSLVGTGGNEQYF. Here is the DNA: TGCGCCAGCAGCTTGGTGGGGACAGGGGGCAACGAGCAGTACTTC.